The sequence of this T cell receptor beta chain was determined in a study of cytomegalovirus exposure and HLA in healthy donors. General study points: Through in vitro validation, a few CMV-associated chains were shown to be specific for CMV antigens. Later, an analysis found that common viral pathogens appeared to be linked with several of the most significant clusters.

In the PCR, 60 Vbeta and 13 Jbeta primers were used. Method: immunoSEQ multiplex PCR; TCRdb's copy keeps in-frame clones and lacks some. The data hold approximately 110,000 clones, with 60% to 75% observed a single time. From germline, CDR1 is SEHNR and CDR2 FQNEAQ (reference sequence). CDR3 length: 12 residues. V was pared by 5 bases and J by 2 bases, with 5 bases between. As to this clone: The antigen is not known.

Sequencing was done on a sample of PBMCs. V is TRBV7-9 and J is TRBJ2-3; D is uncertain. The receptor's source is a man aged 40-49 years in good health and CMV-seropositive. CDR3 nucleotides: TGTGCCAGCAGCATCTCCACAGATACGCAGTATTTT. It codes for CASSISTDTQYF.